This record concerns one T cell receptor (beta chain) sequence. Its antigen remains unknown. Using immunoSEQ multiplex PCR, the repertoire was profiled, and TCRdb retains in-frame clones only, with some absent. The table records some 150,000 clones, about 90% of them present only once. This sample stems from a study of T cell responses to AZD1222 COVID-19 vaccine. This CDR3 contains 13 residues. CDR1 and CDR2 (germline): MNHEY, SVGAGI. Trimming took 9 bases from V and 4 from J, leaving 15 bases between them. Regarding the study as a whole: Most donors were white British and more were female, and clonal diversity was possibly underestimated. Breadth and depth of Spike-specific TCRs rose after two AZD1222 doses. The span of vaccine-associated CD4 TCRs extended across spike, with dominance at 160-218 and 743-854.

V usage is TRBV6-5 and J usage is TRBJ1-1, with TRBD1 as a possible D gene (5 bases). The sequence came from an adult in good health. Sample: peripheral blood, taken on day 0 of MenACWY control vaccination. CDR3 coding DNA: TGTGCCAGTCACCCAAGGCAGGGCACTGAAGCTTTCTTT. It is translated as CASHPRQGTEAFF.